This T cell receptor beta chain was identified during a study of technical replicates of blood from a few donors. Produced via immunoSEQ multiplex PCR; TCRdb's table is partial and in-frame only. The sample carries 13,000 to 15,000 clones, around 83% recorded once. V trimming: 4 bases; J trimming: 6 bases; junction bases outside the gene matches: 2. The CDR3 covers 14 residues. Germline-derived CDR1 and CDR2 are SNHLY and FYNNEI. V gene TRBV2 combines with J gene TRBJ1-5, with 11 positions matching TRBD1. The receptor was isolated from a human donor in good health. The sample taken for sequencing was PBMCs. The CDR3 sequence: CASSAGQGAQPQHF. The CDR3 coding sequence is TGTGCCAGCAGTGCCGGACAGGGGGCTCAGCCCCAGCATTTT.